A selection of T cell receptor beta chains follows, all from one sample in a study of beta chain features in type 1 diabetes. This table comes from immunoSEQ multiplex PCR, and its TCRdb copy is limited to in-frame clones, with some not included. The sample includes hundreds of thousands of clones, around 15% seen only once; the top ten take 0.022%. The material sequenced was naive CD4+ T cells from blood. These receptors were obtained from a man aged 18 to 29 with type 1 diabetes. Both conserved end residues are part of each CDR3. The D gene is left open where the match is weak. Some rows have no size entry. The others give once, few or many, or a class for an expanded clone.

j_call | clone_size | d_call | v_call | cdr3_aa | cdr3_nt
TRBJ1-2 | NA | TRBD1 | TRBV4-1 | CASSQDGQGIYGYTF | TGCGCCAGCAGCCAGGATGGACAGGGAATCTATGGCTACACCTTC
TRBJ1-5 | few | NA | TRBV5-1 | CASSRSGGGNQPQHF | TGCGCCAGCAGCCGCAGTGGAGGAGGCAATCAGCCCCAGCATTTT
TRBJ1-1 | NA | TRBD1 | TRBV30 | CASRTGFGDTEAFF | TGTGCCTCCAGGACAGGATTCGGGGACACTGAAGCTTTCTTT
TRBJ1-1 | few | TRBD1 | TRBV7-2 | CASSPQGGNTEAFF | TGTGCCAGCAGCCCACAGGGGGGGAACACTGAAGCTTTCTTT
TRBJ1-2 | few | NA | TRBV18 | CASSPGTVYGYTF | TGTGCCAGCTCACCCGGGACGGTATATGGCTACACCTTC
TRBJ2-1 | few | TRBD2 | TRBV7-8 | CASTIAGGASSYNEQFF | TGTGCCAGCACCATAGCGGGGGGCGCCAGCTCCTACAATGAGCAGTTCTTC
TRBJ2-5 | few | NA | TRBV7-9 | CASSLSAAQETQYF | TGTGCCAGCAGCTTAAGTGCAGCCCAAGAGACCCAGTACTTC
TRBJ2-1 | NA | TRBD1 | TRBV7-9 | CASSGQGAEGYNEQFF | TGTGCCAGCAGCGGACAGGGGGCCGAGGGGTACAATGAGCAGTTCTTC
TRBJ1-6 | NA | NA | TRBV9 | CASSVVGNFDSPLHF | TGTGCCAGCAGCGTAGTCGGTAACTTCGATTCACCCCTCCACTTT
TRBJ2-2 | few | NA | TRBV5-6 | CASSLWYSAGELFF | TGTGCCAGCAGCTTGTGGTATTCGGCCGGGGAGCTGTTTTTT
TRBJ2-3 | NA | NA | TRBV6-1 | CASSEAGGALLTDTQYF | TGTGCCAGCAGTGAAGCTGGAGGCGCCCTACTTACAGATACGCAGTATTTT
TRBJ2-1 | NA | NA | TRBV5-6 | CASSFVAGNEQFF | TGTGCCAGCAGCTTCGTGGCGGGCAATGAGCAGTTCTTC
TRBJ2-7 | few | NA | TRBV27 | CASSSGPPYEQYF | TGTGCCAGCAGCTCCGGGCCTCCCTACGAGCAGTACTTC
TRBJ2-1 | few | NA | TRBV1 | CTSSLLAGAGDEQFF | TGCACCAGCAGCCTTTTAGCGGGGGCCGGGGATGAGCAGTTCTTC
TRBJ2-3 | few | TRBD2 | TRBV7-6 | CASSLFPTSTTDTQYF | TGTGCCAGCAGCTTATTCCCGACTAGCACCACAGATACGCAGTATTTT
TRBJ1-4 | NA | NA | TRBV5-1 | CASSLQGGEKLFF | TGCGCCAGCAGCTTACAGGGAGGTGAAAAACTGTTTTTT
TRBJ2-7 | NA | NA | TRBV10-3 | CAINPGTWDSYEQYF | TGTGCCATCAATCCCGGGACATGGGACTCCTACGAGCAGTACTTC
TRBJ2-7 | few | TRBD2 | TRBV28 | CASSTSGSGAAYEQYF | TGTGCCAGCAGTACCTCGGGTAGCGGGGCGGCCTACGAGCAGTACTTC
TRBJ2-4 | few | NA | TRBV6-6 | CASSPGQTDIQYF | TGTGCCAGCAGCCCCGGACAGACGGACATTCAGTACTTC
TRBJ1-2 | few | TRBD1 | TRBV19 | CASSRTGGGSYGYTF | TGTGCCAGTAGTCGAACAGGGGGCGGATCGTATGGCTACACCTTC
TRBJ2-3 | NA | NA | TRBV11-2 | CASSPGASGLTDTQYF | TGTGCCAGCAGCCCAGGGGCTAGCGGTCTCACAGATACGCAGTATTTT
TRBJ2-7 | NA | NA | TRBV4-2 | CASSQEARSYEQYF | TGTGCCAGCAGCCAAGAGGCCAGGTCCTACGAGCAGTACTTC
TRBJ2-2 | NA | TRBD2 | TRBV13 | CASSLWRGDTGELFF | TGTGCCAGCAGCTTGTGGCGGGGGGACACCGGGGAGCTGTTTTTT
TRBJ1-5 | few | NA | TRBV28 | CASSITDRSGQPQHF | TGTGCCAGCAGTATCACCGACAGGTCGGGTCAGCCCCAGCATTTT
TRBJ1-2 | NA | TRBD1 | TRBV6-6 | CASRKNTGAYGYTF | TGTGCCAGCAGAAAGAATACAGGGGCCTATGGCTACACCTTC
TRBJ1-5 | few | NA | TRBV29-1 | CSVLEQINQPQHF | TGCAGCGTTTTGGAACAGATCAATCAGCCCCAGCATTTT
TRBJ1-1 | NA | TRBD1 | TRBV30 | CAWIEGAPAFF | TGTGCCTGGATCGAGGGGGCGCCGGCTTTCTTT
TRBJ1-1 | few | TRBD1 | TRBV6-5 | CASNYRDRDAEAFF | TGTGCCAGCAATTACCGGGACAGGGACGCTGAAGCTTTCTTT
TRBJ1-2 | NA | TRBD1 | TRBV5-1 | CASSPWTGPNYGYTF | TGCGCCAGCAGCCCATGGACAGGTCCCAACTATGGCTACACCTTC
TRBJ2-3 | NA | TRBD1 | TRBV15 | CATSRETGGNTDTQYF | TGTGCCACCAGCAGAGAGACAGGGGGCAACACAGATACGCAGTATTTT
TRBJ1-5 | few | NA | TRBV30 | CAWSDSSNQPQHF | TGTGCCTGGAGCGACAGTAGCAATCAGCCCCAGCATTTT
TRBJ1-6 | few | TRBD1 | TRBV25-1 | CAPRQGGSPLHF | TGTGCCCCCAGACAGGGAGGTTCACCCCTCCACTTT
TRBJ1-1 | few | NA | TRBV5-1 | CASSPDMNTEAFF | TGCGCCAGCAGTCCCGACATGAACACTGAAGCTTTCTTT
TRBJ1-6 | NA | NA | TRBV27 | CASSQVRAPNSPLHF | TGTGCCAGCAGTCAAGTCCGGGCCCCAAATTCACCCCTCCACTTT
TRBJ1-1 | NA | NA | TRBV11-3 | CASSSEGDTEAFF | TGTGCCAGCAGCTCTGAGGGGGACACTGAAGCTTTCTTT
TRBJ2-3 | NA | TRBD2 | TRBV10-3 | CAISGGTSRTDTQYF | TGTGCCATCAGTGGGGGGACTAGCCGCACAGATACGCAGTATTTT
TRBJ2-5 | NA | TRBD2 | TRBV4-1 | CASSQGGGTSHQETQYF | TGCGCCAGCAGCCAAGGAGGAGGGACTAGCCACCAAGAGACCCAGTACTTC
TRBJ1-1 | once | NA | TRBV5-1 | CASSSTTGYTEAFF | TGCGCCAGCAGCTCTACCACAGGATACACTGAAGCTTTCTTT